This TCR beta chain was identified in a study of blood T cell repertoires in COVID-19. Study summary: The United States, Italy and Spain provided the acute and convalescent COVID-19 samples. PBMCs, B-cell-depleted T cells, or T cells provided the cDNA or gDNA that made up the material.

The V and J ends lost 0 bases and 2 bases, in that order; junction bases with no gene match: 2. Looked up from germline, CDR1 is SGHRS and CDR2 is YFSETQ. The CDR3 has 15 amino acids. Authors' analysis steps: Reference gene primer amplification in the assay estimated nucleated cell counts. Clones were sequenced by immunoSEQ multiplex PCR, and TCRdb holds only the in-frame ones, with some missing. That table is the source of V, J and clone size, and D and trimming were worked out from the DNA. The table has about 110,000 clones, about four fifths seen once. The source material was peripheral blood. The sequence came from a woman in her sixties or seventies with acute or convalescent COVID-19. The rearrangement links TRBV5-1 to TRBJ1-2, with 9 bases fitting TRBD1. Here the CDR3 reads CASSLAGTGNYGYTF. CDR3 DNA: TGCGCCAGCAGCTTGGCCGGGACAGGGAACTATGGCTACACCTTC.